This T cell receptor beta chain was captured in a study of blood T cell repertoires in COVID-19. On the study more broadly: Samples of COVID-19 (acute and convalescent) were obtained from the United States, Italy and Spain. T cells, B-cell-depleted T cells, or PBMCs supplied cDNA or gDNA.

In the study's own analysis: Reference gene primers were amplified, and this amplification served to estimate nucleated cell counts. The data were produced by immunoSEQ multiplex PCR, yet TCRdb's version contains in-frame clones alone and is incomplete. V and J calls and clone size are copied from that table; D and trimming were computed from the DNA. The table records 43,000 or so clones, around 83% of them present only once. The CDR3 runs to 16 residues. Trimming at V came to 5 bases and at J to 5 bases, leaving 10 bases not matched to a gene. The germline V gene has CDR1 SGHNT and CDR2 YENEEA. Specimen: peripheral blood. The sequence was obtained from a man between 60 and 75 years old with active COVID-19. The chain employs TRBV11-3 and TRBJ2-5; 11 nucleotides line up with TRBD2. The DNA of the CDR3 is TGTGCCAGCAGCCCTTATAGCGGGGGGGCCTCCGAGACCCAGTACTTC. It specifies CASSPYSGGASETQYF.